Presented here are 12 T cell receptor beta chains from one specimen sequenced in a study of shared clonotypes between healthy human individuals. This table comes from immunoSEQ multiplex PCR, and its TCRdb copy is limited to in-frame clones, with some not included. The sample lists fewer than 600,000 clones; roughly 80% were seen once. Sequenced material: PBMCs. These receptors all stem from a woman in her forties in good health. Some clones in this sample may be carry-over from other donors' samples.

The chain joins TRBV6-6 to TRBJ2-7; 8 bases line up with TRBD1. Trimming at V came to 6 bases and at J to 4 bases, leaving 11 bases not matched to a gene. This CDR3 is 15 amino acids long. Germline V gene sequence: CDR1 MNHNY, CDR2 SVGAGI (reference sequence). The CDR3 bases are TGTGCCAGCAGCCGACCCCAACAGGGGGGATACGAGCAGTACTTC. Translation gives CASSRPQQGGYEQYF.

The V and J genes are TRBV18 and TRBJ1-1; D might be TRBD1 (6 bases). The CDR3 totals 17 residues. With 6 bases removed from V and 2 bases from J, the gap between germline ends came to 22 bases. The germline CDR1 and CDR2 sequences are KGHSH and LQKENI. CDR3 protein: CASSPWGIGGLNTEAFF. The DNA of the CDR3 is TGTGCCAGCTCGCCGTGGGGGATAGGGGGATTAAACACTGAAGCTTTCTTT.

The chain combines TRBV2 with TRBJ2-7; 7 nucleotides align to TRBD1. Trimming at V came to 5 bases and at J to 5 bases, leaving 6 bases not matched to a gene. The CDR3 covers 13 residues. Per the germline V gene, CDR1 is SNHLY and CDR2 is FYNNEI. The CDR3 region has the DNA TGTGCCAGCAGTTTACAGGGGATCCACGAGCAGTACTTC. This encodes CASSLQGIHEQYF.

V usage is TRBV30 and J usage is TRBJ1-5, with 8 positions matching TRBD1. Germline V gene data show CDR1 as GTSNPN and CDR2 as SVGIG (reference sequence). Trimming removed 4 bases from V and 2 bases from J; junction bases left unmatched: 4. This CDR3 has 14 residues. Here the CDR3 reads CAWTEDRGNQPQHF. As DNA, the CDR3 is TGTGCCTGGACCGAGGACAGGGGCAATCAGCCCCAGCATTTT.

The genes are TRBV5-1 and TRBJ2-7; 13 bases map to TRBD2. The germline V gene has CDR1 SGHRS and CDR2 YFSETQ. The CDR3 totals 19 residues. J lost 3 bases, V lost 0 bases, and 12 bases had no gene match. The CDR3 DNA is TGCGCCAGCAGCTTGGGGACTAGCGGGGGTCTTATTTTCCACTACGAGCAGTACTTC. Residues: CASSLGTSGGLIFHYEQYF.

This clone was recorded once. The V and J genes are TRBV7-9 and TRBJ2-1, with 14 bases matching TRBD2. The CDR3 totals 17 residues. The germline CDR1 and CDR2 sequences are SEHNR and FQNEAQ (reference sequence). After removal of 2 bases from V and 3 bases from J, the junction contained 3 bases not matched to a gene. The CDR3: CASSLPGLAGGYNEQFF. Written as DNA, the CDR3 is TGTGCCAGCAGCTTACCTGGACTAGCGGGAGGCTACAATGAGCAGTTCTTC.

The rearrangement joins TRBV4-1 to TRBJ1-1; 8 nucleotides line up with TRBD1. V lost 5 bases to trimming and J lost 3 bases; unmatched junction nucleotides: 11. Germline V gives CDR1 MGHRA, CDR2 YSYEKL. This CDR3 contains 16 residues. CDR3 region: CASSEQGQALYTEAFF. The DNA for the CDR3 is TGCGCCAGCAGCGAACAGGGACAGGCGCTTTACACTGAAGCTTTCTTT.

For this clone: A single base is all that separates this from a far larger clone, so a read error is likely. The same CDR3 can be traced to other DNA sequences in this sample. V gene TRBV7-3 combines with J gene TRBJ2-1, with TRBD2 as a possible D gene (6 bases). This CDR3 is built from 15 residues. Germline-derived CDR1 and CDR2 are SGHTA and FQGTGA. With 2 bases removed from V and 8 bases from J, the gap between germline ends came to 16 bases. Written as DNA, the CDR3 is TGTGCCAGCAGCTTATTGCGGGGACGCCAGGATGAGCAGTTCTTC. This codes for CASSLLRGRQDEQFF. The variable domain in full, with the rest retrieved from reference TRBV7-3 and TRBJ2-1, is GAGVSQTPSNKVTEKGKYVELRCDPISGHTALYWYRQSLGQGPEFLIYFQGTGAADDSGLPNDRFFAVRPEGSVSTLKIQRTERGDSAVYLCASSLLRGRQDEQFFGPGTRLTVL.

The chain uses TRBV23-1 and TRBJ2-7, with D tentatively TRBD1 (5 bases). TRBV23-1 is assigned to the ORF class and has an uncertain function. The CDR3 length is 14 residues. V was cut by 1 base and J by 1 base, with 8 bases left in between. In nucleotides, the CDR3 is TGCGCCAGCAGTCAATGCAGGGTGTCCTACGAGCAGTACTTC. This sequence encodes CASSQCRVSYEQYF.

The rearrangement links TRBV7-2 to TRBJ2-5; 8 nucleotides line up with TRBD1. J lost 5 bases, V lost 2 bases, and 7 bases had no gene match. This CDR3 region has 15 residues. Per germline, CDR1 SGHTA and CDR2 FQGNSA. Here the CDR3 DNA reads TGTGCCAGCAGCTTACGCAGGGGGCTGGGGGAGACCCAGTACTTC. Translated: CASSLRRGLGETQYF.

The chain employs TRBV4-2 and TRBJ2-5, with 8 bases matching TRBD2. V trimming: 1 base; J trimming: 1 base; junction bases outside the gene matches: 5. The length of the CDR3 is 16 residues. CDR1 is LGHNA and CDR2 is YNFKEQ in the germline V gene. The DNA for the CDR3 is TGTGCCAGCAGCCAAGGGGGCGGGGGGTTCCAAGAGACCCAGTACTTC. Translation: CASSQGGGGFQETQYF.

This sequence joins TRBV2 and TRBJ2-6; either TRBD1 or TRBD2 may supply D (5 bases each). This CDR3 spans 16 amino acids. CDR1 SNHLY and CDR2 FYNNEI come from the germline V gene. V gave up 9 bases and J gave up 0 bases, with 15 bases separating them. The CDR3 sequence: CARAGTVSSGANVLTF. CDR3 bases: TGTGCCAGAGCAGGGACGGTTTCCTCTGGGGCCAACGTCCTGACTTTC. The entire variable domain, with the rest obtained from reference TRBV2 and TRBJ2-6, is as follows: EPEVTQTPSHQVTQMGQEVILRCVPISNHLYFYWYRQILGQKVEFLVSFYNNEISEKSEIFDDQFSVERPDGSNFTLKIRSTKLEDSAMYFCARAGTVSSGANVLTFGAGSRLTVL.